The following is a TCR beta chain sequence with its context. Germline CDR1 is LNHNV and CDR2 is YYDKDF (reference sequence). The CDR3 runs 13 residues. The V and J ends lost 9 bases and 1 base respectively, with 9 bases between them. This sample was taken from a study of blood T cell repertoires in COVID-19. Study as a whole: The United States, Italy and Spain supplied acute and convalescent COVID-19 samples.

The assay was immunoSEQ multiplex PCR, and TCRdb's table has in-frame clones only and misses some. The table shows some 350,000 clones, with roughly 86% occurring only once. This receptor was taken from a human donor in a cohort sampled during active COVID-19. What was sequenced was peripheral blood. The chain recombines TRBV15 with TRBJ2-2; D is unclear. DNA of the CDR3: TGTGCCACAAGTGACAAGAACACCGGGGAGCTGTTTTTT. Its translation is CATSDKNTGELFF.